One sample yielded the 6 T cell receptor beta chains listed below, sequenced in a study of regulatory T cells in long-lasting Graves disease. Time point indicated: persistent/refractory GD, antithyroid drugs over 5 years with positive TRAb. TCR sequences were obtained from RNA taken from PBMCs. Libraries of TCR beta came from iRepertoire HTBI primers plus Arm-PCR of CDR3 regions. MiXCR, applied by TCRdb to the multiplex PCR reads, yields one record per CDR3 protein. The sample holds 650,000 to 850,000 distinct CDR3 sequences, 25% to 30% seen once. The specimen comprised peripheral blood mononuclear cells (PBMCs), sampled when the disease was refractory, from a patient treated with antithyroid drugs. These receptors came from a female donor with Graves disease.

This clonotype has a handful of counts. The chain carries TRBV6-5 and TRBJ1-2; D gene ambiguous. Looked up from germline, CDR1 is MNHEY and CDR2 is SVGAGI. The CDR3 has 15 amino acids. The V end was cut by 0 bases, the J end by 2 bases, with 10 bases between. In DNA, the CDR3 is TGTGCCAGCAGTTACTCAGGCCGAGGGAACTATGGCTACACCTTC. It translates to CASSYSGRGNYGYTF.

The chain uses TRBV6-2 or TRBV6-3 and TRBJ1-1; the match to TRBD1 covers 9 bases. The V and J ends lost 5 bases and 4 bases, in that order; junction bases with no gene match: 5. CDR1 and CDR2 from the germline V gene are MNHEY and SVGEGT. The CDR3 loop spans 14 amino acids. The CDR3 loop is CASSTRQGGTEAFF. CDR3 in DNA: TGTGCCAGCAGTACCAGACAGGGGGGCACTGAAGCTTTCTTT.

The genes are TRBV28 and TRBJ2-1; D is unclear. Trimming pared 5 bases from V and 7 bases from J, leaving 12 bases between. Germline V gene lookup returns CDR1 MDHEN and CDR2 SYDVKM. This CDR3 is 13 amino acids long. As DNA, the CDR3 is TGTGCCAGCAGTCTCATCCATTATAATGAGCAGTTCTTC. This translates into CASSLIHYNEQFF.

In this sample, this clonotype turned up a few times. This sequence joins TRBV12-3 or TRBV12-4 and TRBJ2-7; 11 nucleotides align to TRBD2. Trimming removed 5 bases from V and 2 bases from J; junction bases left unmatched: 8. This CDR3 is built from 16 residues. The CDR3 bases are TGTGCCAGCAGTCCTCTGACTAGCGGGAATACCTACGAGCAGTACTTC. It yields the protein CASSPLTSGNTYEQYF.

The gene calls are TRBV7-9 and TRBJ1-5; no firm D call. Per the germline V gene, CDR1 is SEHNR and CDR2 is FQNEAQ (reference sequence). V lost 5 bases to trimming and J lost 9 bases, with 11 bases between them. The CDR3 sequence is 12 residues long. CDR3: CASSLELWPQHF. The CDR3 region has the DNA TGTGCCAGCAGCCTTGAGTTGTGGCCCCAGCATTTT. Looking up the rest from reference TRBV7-9 and TRBJ1-5 gives the full variable domain: DTGVSQNPRHKITKRGQNVTFRCDPISEHNRLYWYRQTLGQGPEFLTYFQNEAQLEKSRLLSDRFSAERPKGSFSTLEIQRTEQGDSAMYLCASSLELWPQHFGDGTRLSIL.

The rearrangement joins TRBV7-9 to TRBJ1-1; D is unclear. Trimming left V 3 bases short and J 4 bases short, with 3 bases between. This CDR3 has 11 amino acids. The germline CDR1 and CDR2 sequences are SEHNR and FQNEAQ (reference sequence). The CDR3 DNA follows: TGTGCCAGCAGCTTTCCCACTGAAGCTTTCTTT. Protein product: CASSFPTEAFF.